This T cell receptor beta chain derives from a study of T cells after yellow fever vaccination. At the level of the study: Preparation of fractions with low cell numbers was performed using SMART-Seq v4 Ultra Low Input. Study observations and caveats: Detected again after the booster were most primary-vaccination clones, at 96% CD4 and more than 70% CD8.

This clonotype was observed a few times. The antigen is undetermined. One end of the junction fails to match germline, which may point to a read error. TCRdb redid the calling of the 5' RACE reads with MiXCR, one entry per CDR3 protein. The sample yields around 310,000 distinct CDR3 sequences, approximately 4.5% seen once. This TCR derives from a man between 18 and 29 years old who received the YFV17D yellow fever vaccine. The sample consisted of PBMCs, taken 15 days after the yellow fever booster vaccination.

The CDR3 region is CTSSGLPGQQETQYF. CDR3 sequence (DNA): TGCACCAGCAGCGGACTACCGGGACAGCAAGAGACCCAGTACTTC. The J gene is TRBJ2-5, the V gene TRBV5-1; D might be TRBD1 (7 bases). The length of the CDR3 is 15 residues. Germline V CDR1 and CDR2: SGHRS, YFSETQ.